A single sample gave rise to the 8 T cell receptor beta chains below, sequenced in a study of identical twins. TCRdb itself ran the 5' RACE reads through MiXCR, one entry per CDR3 protein. The sample yields some 240,000 distinct CDR3 sequences, around 8.8% seen once. This sample was also put to use in a study of yellow fever vaccine responses in identical twins.

Sequenced input: CD8+ T cells sorted from blood. Receptors were obtained from a woman aged 18-30 years in good health.

This clonotype has more than one count but fewer than ten. The genes are TRBV29-1 and TRBJ2-7; D ambiguous. There are 11 residues in the CDR3. V was clipped by 4 bases and J by 4 bases, with 8 bases between them. Germline CDR1 and CDR2: SQVTM and ANQGSEA. The CDR3 loop is CSVVQNYEQYF. CDR3 DNA: TGCAGCGTTGTTCAAAATTACGAGCAGTACTTC.

This clonotype has at least ten counts. This chain links TRBV3-1 with TRBJ2-1; D is unresolved. Trimming took 0 bases from V and 0 from J, leaving 6 bases between them. Germline V gene lookup returns CDR1 LGHDT and CDR2 YNNKEL (reference sequence). This CDR3 has 15 amino acids. The CDR3: CASSQESVSYNEQFF. CDR3 nucleotides: TGTGCCAGCAGCCAAGAAAGTGTCTCCTACAATGAGCAGTTCTTC.

This clonotype has ten or more counts. As DNA, the CDR3 is TGTGCCAGCAGCTCTATGTCCGGGACTAGCGGACCAACCTACGAGCAGTACTTC. Residues: CASSSMSGTSGPTYEQYF. The J gene is TRBJ2-7, the V gene TRBV11-1; 11 bases agree with TRBD2. V shed 4 bases and J 2 bases; nucleotides not matched to a gene: 13. This CDR3 region has 18 residues. Germline V CDR1 and CDR2: SGHAT, FQDESV (reference sequence).

This clonotype was picked up a small number of times. The chain has TRBV6-5 and TRBJ2-3, with 7 bases that match TRBD2. The V gene's germline CDR1 is MNHEY and CDR2 SVGAGI. Trimming cost V 8 bases and J 10 bases; bases outside gene matches: 9. This CDR3 spans 12 amino acids. Written as DNA, the CDR3 is TGTGCCAGCGGCCTAGCGGTCCCGGCGCAGTATTTT. Translated: CASGLAVPAQYF.

There are a few counts of this clonotype. The rearrangement links TRBV12-5 to TRBJ1-2; perhaps TRBD1 as D (6 bases). Germline V CDR1 and CDR2: LGHNT, FRNRAP. This CDR3 contains 15 residues. Between the trimmed V and J ends, which lost 1 base and 4 bases, there was a span of 13 bases. The CDR3 coding sequence is TGTGCTAGTGGTTTGGAAACAGGGTGGCCCTATGGCTACACCTTC. Protein sequence: CASGLETGWPYGYTF.

This clonotype showed up just a few times. The chain is built from TRBV7-9 and TRBJ2-7, with 7 bases lining up with TRBD1. V dropped 6 bases and J dropped 5; count of bases not matched to a gene: 13. CDR1 and CDR2 (germline): SEHNR, FQNEAQ (reference sequence). The CDR3 length is 15 residues. The CDR3 bases are TGTGCCAGCAGGGGCGACAGGGTACTTACGGACGAGCAGTACTTC. This codes for CASRGDRVLTDEQYF.

This clonotype was counted at least ten times. This chain uses TRBV10-3 with TRBJ2-7, with D uncertain. There are 13 residues in the CDR3. Germline V gene lookup returns CDR1 ENHRY and CDR2 SYGVKD. V lost 3 bases and J 0 bases, leaving 6 bases between the germline ends. The CDR3 is CAISDTDSYEQYF. DNA of the CDR3: TGTGCCATCAGTGACACGGACTCCTACGAGCAGTACTTC.

This clonotype appeared many times. The V gene is TRBV24-1, the J gene TRBJ2-7; maybe TRBD1 (6 bases). The CDR3 has 14 residues. Germline V gene data show CDR1 as KGHDR and CDR2 as SFDVKD. The V end was cut by 4 bases, the J end by 3 bases, with 12 bases between. CDR3 residues: CATSDRDTYYEQYF. CDR3 DNA sequence: TGTGCCACCAGTGACCGGGACACCTACTACGAGCAGTACTTC.